These 9 T cell receptor beta chains originate from one sample sequenced in a study of blood T cell repertoires in COVID-19. Clones were read by immunoSEQ multiplex PCR, and TCRdb kept only the in-frame ones, dropping some. The sample includes some 200,000 clones, more than 65% seen only once; the top ten take over 10%. The sample comprised peripheral blood. These receptors all stem from a human donor in a cohort sampled during active COVID-19.

This chain links TRBV5-6 with TRBJ2-5; 7 bases fit TRBD2. V was clipped by 2 bases and J by 5 bases; unmatched bases: 12. CDR3 size: 16 residues. Per the germline V gene, CDR1 is SGHDT and CDR2 is YYEEEE. Here the CDR3 reads CASSFKTSMRGETQYF. Written as DNA, the CDR3 is TGTGCCAGCAGCTTCAAGACTAGCATGAGAGGGGAGACCCAGTACTTC.

This chain links TRBV5-1 with TRBJ2-5, with 7 bases identical to TRBD2. Germline assignment: CDR1 SGHRS and CDR2 YFSETQ. V lost 0 bases and J lost 4; bases outside the gene matches: 6. This CDR3 is 15 amino acids long. Here the CDR3 DNA reads TGCGCCAGCAGCTTGGGAGCTTCGGGGGGAGAGACCCAGTACTTC. Protein product: CASSLGASGGETQYF.

The rearrangement joins TRBV7-9 to TRBJ2-1; 11 positions agree with TRBD2. V was clipped by 6 bases and J by 6 bases; unmatched bases: 7. This CDR3 spans 15 amino acids. Germline CDR1 and CDR2: SEHNR and FQNEAQ (reference sequence). The CDR3 sequence is CASSQLAGEGNEQFF. The CDR3 nucleotides read TGTGCCAGCAGTCAACTAGCGGGAGAAGGCAATGAGCAGTTCTTC. Combining the CDR3 with reference TRBV7-9 and TRBJ2-1 gives the whole variable domain DTGVSQNPRHKITKRGQNVTFRCDPISEHNRLYWYRQTLGQGPEFLTYFQNEAQLEKSRLLSDRFSAERPKGSFSTLEIQRTEQGDSAMYLCASSQLAGEGNEQFFGPGTRLTVL.

This clone has just a few counts. This rearrangement joins TRBV5-6 to TRBJ1-6; 7 nucleotides agree with TRBD1. Germline assignment: CDR1 SGHDT and CDR2 YYEEEE. V gave up 3 bases and J gave up 9 bases; unmatched junction bases: 12. The CDR3 contains 16 residues. CDR3 nucleotide sequence: TGTGCCAGCAGCTGGACAGGTGGCAGCCTGTCTTCACCCCTCCACTTT. The encoded protein is CASSWTGGSLSSPLHF.

The V gene is TRBV9, the J gene TRBJ2-1, with 14 bases aligning to TRBD2. V dropped 0 bases and J dropped 7; count of bases not matched to a gene: 3. This CDR3 has 16 residues. CDR1 and CDR2 (germline): SGDLS, YYNGEE. CDR3 loop: CASSVAGTSGRNEQFF. The CDR3 DNA is TGTGCCAGCAGCGTAGCCGGGACTAGCGGGAGAAATGAGCAGTTCTTC.

This sequence joins TRBV28 and TRBJ1-3; possible D gene TRBD1, 6 bases. This CDR3 is 16 amino acids long. Germline CDR1 MDHEN, CDR2 SYDVKM. V lost 8 bases and J 2 bases, leaving 19 bases between the germline ends. DNA for the CDR3: TGTGCCAGCTCCCCCACAGGGCAGTGGACTGGAAACACCATATATTTT. Protein: CASSPTGQWTGNTIYF.

The gene calls are TRBV11-2 and TRBJ1-1; TRBD1 matches 8 bases. CDR3 length equals 15 residues. V lost 1 base to trimming and J lost 1 base; unmatched junction nucleotides: 2. CDR1 is SGHAT, CDR2 FQNNGV, per germline. For the CDR3, the DNA is TGTGCCAGCAGCTTAGCGGGACAGGAGAACACTGAAGCTTTCTTT. It codes for CASSLAGQENTEAFF.

The V and J genes are TRBV30 and TRBJ2-1; TRBD2 might be the D (6 bases). V was pared by 3 bases and J by 6 bases, with 12 bases between. This CDR3 region has 13 residues. Germline V gene data show CDR1 as GTSNPN and CDR2 as SVGIG (reference sequence). In DNA, the CDR3 is TGTGCCTGGAGCGGGGACTCTCTCAATGAGCAGTTCTTC. Protein product: CAWSGDSLNEQFF.

The CDR3 sequence: CARSSTGGFRVDWAYEQYF. The DNA of the CDR3 is TGTGCCAGAAGCTCAACGGGAGGGTTCAGGGTCGATTGGGCCTACGAGCAGTACTTC. The rearrangement joins TRBV21-1 to TRBJ2-7; the listed D gene, TRBD2, was not tested against the DNA. TRBV21-1 is described as a pseudogene. The CDR3 sequence is 19 residues long.